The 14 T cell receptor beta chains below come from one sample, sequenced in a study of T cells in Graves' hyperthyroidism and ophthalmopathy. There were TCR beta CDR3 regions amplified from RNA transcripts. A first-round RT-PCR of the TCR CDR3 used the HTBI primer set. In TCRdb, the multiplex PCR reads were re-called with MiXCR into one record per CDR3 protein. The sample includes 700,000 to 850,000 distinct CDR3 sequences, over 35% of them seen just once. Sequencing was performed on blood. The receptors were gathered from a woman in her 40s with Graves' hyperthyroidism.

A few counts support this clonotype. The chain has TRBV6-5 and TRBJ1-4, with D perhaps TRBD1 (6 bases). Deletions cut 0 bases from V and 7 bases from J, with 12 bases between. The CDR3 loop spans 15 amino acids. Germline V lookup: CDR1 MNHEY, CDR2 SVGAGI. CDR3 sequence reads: CASSYSNREAEKLFF. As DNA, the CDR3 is TGTGCCAGCAGTTACTCGAACAGGGAGGCTGAAAAACTGTTTTTT.

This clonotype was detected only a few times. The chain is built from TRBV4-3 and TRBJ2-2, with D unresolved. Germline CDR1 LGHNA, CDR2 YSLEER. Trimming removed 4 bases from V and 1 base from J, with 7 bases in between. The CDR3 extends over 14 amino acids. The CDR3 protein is CASSRSQNTGELFF. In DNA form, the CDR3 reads TGCGCCAGCAGCCGGTCCCAGAACACCGGGGAGCTGTTTTTT.

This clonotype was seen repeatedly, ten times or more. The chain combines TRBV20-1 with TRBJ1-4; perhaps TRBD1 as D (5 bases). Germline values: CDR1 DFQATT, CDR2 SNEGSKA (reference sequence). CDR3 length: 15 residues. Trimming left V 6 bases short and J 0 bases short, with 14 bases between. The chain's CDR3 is CSAIRRGATNEKLFF. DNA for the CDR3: TGCAGTGCCATACGACGAGGGGCAACTAATGAAAAACTGTTTTTT.

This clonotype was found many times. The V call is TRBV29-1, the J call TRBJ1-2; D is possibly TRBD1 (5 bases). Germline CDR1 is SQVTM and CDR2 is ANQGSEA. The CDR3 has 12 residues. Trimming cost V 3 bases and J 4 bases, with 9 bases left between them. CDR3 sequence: CSVEGRVYGYTF. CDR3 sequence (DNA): TGCAGCGTTGAGGGGCGAGTCTATGGCTACACCTTC.

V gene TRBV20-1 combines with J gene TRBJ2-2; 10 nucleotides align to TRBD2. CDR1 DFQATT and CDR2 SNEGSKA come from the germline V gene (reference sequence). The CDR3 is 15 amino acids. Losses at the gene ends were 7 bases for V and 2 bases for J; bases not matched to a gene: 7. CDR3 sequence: CSGLLAGVNTGELFF. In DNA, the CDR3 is TGCAGTGGGTTGCTAGCGGGAGTTAACACCGGGGAGCTGTTTTTT.

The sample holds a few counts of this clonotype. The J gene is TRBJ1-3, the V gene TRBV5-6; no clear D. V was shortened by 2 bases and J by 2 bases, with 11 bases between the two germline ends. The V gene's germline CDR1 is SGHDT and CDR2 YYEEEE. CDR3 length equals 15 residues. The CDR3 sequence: CASSFATLAGNTIYF. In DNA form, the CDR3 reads TGTGCCAGCAGCTTCGCGACGCTTGCTGGAAACACCATATATTTT.

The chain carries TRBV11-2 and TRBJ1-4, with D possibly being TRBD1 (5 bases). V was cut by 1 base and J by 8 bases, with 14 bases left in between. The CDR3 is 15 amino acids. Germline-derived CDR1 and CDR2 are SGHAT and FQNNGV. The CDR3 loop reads CASSLVVSGGEKLFF. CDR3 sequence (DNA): TGTGCCAGCAGCTTAGTGGTGTCTGGGGGAGAAAAACTGTTTTTT.

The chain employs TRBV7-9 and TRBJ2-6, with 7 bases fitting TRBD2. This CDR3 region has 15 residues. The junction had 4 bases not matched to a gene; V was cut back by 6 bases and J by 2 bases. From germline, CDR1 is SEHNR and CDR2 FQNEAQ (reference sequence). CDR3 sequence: CASSSREAGANVLTF. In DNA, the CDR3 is TGTGCCAGCAGTTCCCGGGAGGCTGGGGCCAACGTCCTGACTTTC.

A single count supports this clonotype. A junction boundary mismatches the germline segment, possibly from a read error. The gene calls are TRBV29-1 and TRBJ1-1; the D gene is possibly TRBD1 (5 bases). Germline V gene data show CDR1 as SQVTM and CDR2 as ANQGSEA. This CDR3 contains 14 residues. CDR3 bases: TGCAGCGTTGATGTCTCGGGGCTGAACGCTGAGGCTTTCTTT. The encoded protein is CSVDVSGLNAEAFF.

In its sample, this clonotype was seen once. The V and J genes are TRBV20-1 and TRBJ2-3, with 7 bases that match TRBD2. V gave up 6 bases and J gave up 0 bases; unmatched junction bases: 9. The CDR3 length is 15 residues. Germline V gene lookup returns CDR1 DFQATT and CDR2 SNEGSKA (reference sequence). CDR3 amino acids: CSAQPPTSSTDTQYF. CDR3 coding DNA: TGCAGTGCACAGCCCCCGACTAGCAGCACAGATACGCAGTATTTT.

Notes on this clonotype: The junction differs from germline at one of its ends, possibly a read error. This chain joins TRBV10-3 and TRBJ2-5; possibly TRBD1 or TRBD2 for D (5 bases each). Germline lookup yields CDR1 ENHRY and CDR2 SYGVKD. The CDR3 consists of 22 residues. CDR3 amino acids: CASSPTTETRQMTLLFRETQYF. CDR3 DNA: TGTGCCAGCAGTCCAACGACCGAAACTAGACAGATGACACTCTTGTTTCGAGAGACCCAGTACTTC.

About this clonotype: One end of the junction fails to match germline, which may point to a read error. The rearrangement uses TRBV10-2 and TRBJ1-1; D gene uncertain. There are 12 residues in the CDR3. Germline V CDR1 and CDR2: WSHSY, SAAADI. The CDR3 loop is CASSQANRISSF. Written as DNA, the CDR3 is TGCGCCAGCAGCCAAGCCAACAGAATCTCTTCCTTT.

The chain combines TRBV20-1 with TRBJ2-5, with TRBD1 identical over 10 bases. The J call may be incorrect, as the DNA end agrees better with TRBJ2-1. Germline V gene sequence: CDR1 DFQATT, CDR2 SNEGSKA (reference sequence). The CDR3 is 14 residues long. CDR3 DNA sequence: TGCAGTGCTTCCCGGGACAGGGGTGACAATGAGCAGTTCTTC. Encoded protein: CSASRDRGDNEQFF.

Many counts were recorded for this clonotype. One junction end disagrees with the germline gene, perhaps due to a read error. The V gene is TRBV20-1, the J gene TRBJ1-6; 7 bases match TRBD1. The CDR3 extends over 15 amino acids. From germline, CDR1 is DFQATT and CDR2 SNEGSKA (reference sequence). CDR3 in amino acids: CSARDNRQGNSPLHF. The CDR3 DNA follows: TGCAGTGCTAGAGATAACCGACAGGGCAATTCGCCCCTCCACTTT.